The 32 T cell receptor beta chains reported below all come from one sample, sequenced in a study of cytomegalovirus exposure and HLA in healthy donors. Researchers ran the PCR with 60 Vbeta and 13 Jbeta primers. Only in-frame clones appear in the TCRdb table, and some are missing; sequencing was by immunoSEQ multiplex PCR. The sample shows over 80,000 clones, over 65% of them seen only once. The source material was PBMCs. The receptors shown here come from a woman in her late teens or twenties in good health and CMV-seropositive.

This sequence joins TRBV6-5 and TRBJ1-1, with 7 bases matching TRBD1. This CDR3 spans 15 amino acids. Germline V lookup: CDR1 MNHEY, CDR2 SVGAGI. Germline trimming cut 0 bases from V and 5 bases from J; bases unmatched to any gene: 6. The CDR3 loop is CASSYSRRGSTEAFF. CDR3 sequence (DNA): TGTGCCAGCAGTTACTCACGCAGGGGGAGTACTGAAGCTTTCTTT.

This chain joins TRBV5-1 and TRBJ2-7; TRBD1 matches 10 bases. Germline CDR1 and CDR2: SGHRS and YFSETQ. Germline trimming cut 4 bases from V and 4 bases from J; bases unmatched to any gene: 8. This CDR3 is built from 15 residues. CDR3 sequence reads: CASSTIRDRGYEQYF. In DNA, the CDR3 is TGCGCCAGCAGCACAATCCGGGACAGGGGTTACGAGCAGTACTTC.

CDR3 DNA sequence: TGTGCCAGCAGCGCGACTAGCGGGCCTTACAATGAGCAGTTCTTC. The encoded protein is CASSATSGPYNEQFF. The chain uses TRBV9 and TRBJ2-1, with TRBD2 matching 10 bases. Germline CDR1 reads SGDLS; CDR2 reads YYNGEE. The V segment lost 3 bases and the J segment 4 bases; nucleotides outside the gene matches: 4. This CDR3 spans 15 amino acids. The full variable domain, rest sourced from reference TRBV9 and TRBJ2-1, is DSGVTQTPKHLITATGQRVTLRCSPRSGDLSVYWYQQSLDQGLQFLIQYYNGEERAKGNILERFSAQQFPDLHSELNLSSLELGDSALYFCASSATSGPYNEQFFGPGTRLTVL.

V gene TRBV6-1 combines with J gene TRBJ2-7; D remains ambiguous. The CDR3 has 13 residues. Trimming stripped 2 bases from V and 0 bases from J, with 5 bases between. Looked up from germline, CDR1 is MNHNS and CDR2 is SASEGT. CDR3 in DNA: TGTGCCAGCAGTGAATCCTCCTCCTACGAGCAGTACTTC. Protein: CASSESSSYEQYF.

V and J are TRBV14 and TRBJ2-3; the D gene is possibly TRBD2 (6 bases). Per the germline V gene, CDR1 is SGHDN and CDR2 is FVKESK. The CDR3 has 16 residues. The germline V and J ends were trimmed by 1 base and 7 bases, with 18 bases remaining between them. The DNA for the CDR3 is TGTGCCAGCAGCCAAGTTGGGACTGGACCCACTCATACGCAGTATTTT. Translating gives CASSQVGTGPTHTQYF.

The CDR3 loop reads CASSYGLRETGEKLFF. Here the CDR3 DNA reads TGTGCCAGCAGTTACGGTTTGCGGGAAACGGGTGAAAAACTGTTTTTT. The chain has TRBV6-6 and TRBJ1-4; D is unclear. The length of the CDR3 is 16 residues. CDR1 MNHNY and CDR2 SVGAGI come from the germline V gene (reference sequence). V was trimmed by 2 bases and J by 7 bases, leaving 17 bases between them.

This clone was picked up one time. The rearrangement joins TRBV6-5 to TRBJ2-2, with 7 bases fitting TRBD2. Germline CDR1 reads MNHEY; CDR2 reads SVGAGI. The CDR3 runs 14 residues. Unmatched junction bases numbered 4, after V lost 5 bases and J lost 4 bases. CDR3 DNA: TGTGCCAGCAGTCTACCGGGGGGCACCGGGGAGCTGTTTTTT. This gives the protein CASSLPGGTGELFF.

This clone occurred a few times. The V and J genes are TRBV21-1 and TRBJ1-5; the DNA was not used to check the table's D call, TRBD1. TRBV21-1 is flagged as a pseudogene. There are 17 residues in the CDR3. This CDR3 is CASSETHRDRGNQPQHF. The CDR3 coding sequence is TGTGCCAGCAGCGAAACTCACCGGGACAGGGGGAATCAGCCCCAGCATTTT.

The chain joins TRBV6-5 to TRBJ2-2; 7 bases line up with TRBD1. CDR1 MNHEY and CDR2 SVGAGI come from the germline V gene. V lost 5 bases, J lost 1 base, and 4 bases stayed unmatched. The CDR3 runs 15 residues. The CDR3 sequence: CASSTGTVNTGELFF. The CDR3 DNA reads as TGTGCCAGCAGTACCGGGACAGTGAACACCGGGGAGCTGTTTTTT.

CDR3 DNA: TGTGCCAGCAGCGTTCGGACAGTCTCTCCCTACGAGCAGTACTTC. Its protein is CASSVRTVSPYEQYF. The chain has TRBV11-1 and TRBJ2-7, with TRBD1 as a possible D gene (6 bases). CDR3 length equals 15 residues. The V end lost 5 bases, the J end lost 2 bases, and 16 bases lay between the germline ends. CDR1 is SGHAT, CDR2 FQDESV, per germline (reference sequence).

This clone has just one count. The chain joins TRBV19 to TRBJ1-2; 10 nucleotides line up with TRBD1. CDR1 and CDR2 (germline): LNHDA, SQIVND (reference sequence). There are 14 residues in the CDR3. V shed 7 bases and J 6 bases; nucleotides not matched to a gene: 8. The CDR3 nucleotides are TGTGCCAGTACCGGGACAGGGGTTTTTCATGGCTACACCTTC. It specifies CASTGTGVFHGYTF. Drawing the rest from reference TRBV19 and TRBJ1-2, the complete variable domain is DGGITQSPKYLFRKEGQNVTLSCEQNLNHDAMYWYRQDPGQGLRLIYYSQIVNDFQKGDIAEGYSVSREKKESFPLTVTSAQKNPTAFYLCASTGTGVFHGYTFGSGTRLTVV.

The rearrangement uses TRBV5-1 and TRBJ2-1, with 14 bases identical to TRBD2. CDR3 size: 16 residues. With 3 bases clipped from V and 7 bases from J, the junction kept 6 bases outside the gene matches. CDR1 is SGHRS and CDR2 is YFSETQ in the germline V gene. CDR3 region: CASSWDGLAGGNEQFF. In DNA, the CDR3 is TGCGCCAGCAGCTGGGATGGACTAGCGGGGGGAAATGAGCAGTTCTTC.

The rearrangement joins TRBV9 to TRBJ2-7, with D possibly being TRBD1 (7 bases). Per the germline V gene, CDR1 is SGDLS and CDR2 is YYNGEE. Trimming left V 4 bases short and J 3 bases short, with 17 bases between. This CDR3 has 15 residues. CDR3 in DNA: TGTGCCAGCAGCCCAGCAGGGGGGACAAGCTACGAGCAGTACTTC. Encoded protein: CASSPAGGTSYEQYF.

The J gene is TRBJ1-4, the V gene TRBV5-1; TRBD1 matches 9 bases. This CDR3 contains 14 residues. The junction had 2 bases not matched to a gene; V was cut back by 0 bases and J by 8 bases. Germline V lookup: CDR1 SGHRS, CDR2 YFSETQ. The CDR3 spells CASSLATGGEKLFF. DNA of the CDR3: TGCGCCAGCAGCTTGGCGACAGGGGGGGAAAAACTGTTTTTT.

V usage is TRBV19 and J usage is TRBJ2-6; 9 nucleotides line up with TRBD1. Germline-derived CDR1 and CDR2 are LNHDA and SQIVND (reference sequence). V shed 5 bases and J 5 bases; nucleotides not matched to a gene: 7. The CDR3 contains 16 residues. The CDR3 loop reads CASSAGTGQRANVLTF. CDR3 nucleotide sequence: TGTGCCAGTAGTGCCGGGACAGGGCAAAGGGCCAACGTCCTGACTTTC.

In this sample, this clone turned up a few times. V is TRBV15 and J is TRBJ2-1; TRBD1 matches at 10 bases. Germline CDR1 LNHNV, CDR2 YYDKDF (reference sequence). The junction had 3 bases not matched to a gene; V was cut back by 1 base and J by 6 bases. There are 15 residues in the CDR3. The CDR3 loop reads CATSRAGTGVNEQFF. The CDR3 DNA sequence: TGTGCCACCAGCAGAGCGGGGACAGGGGTCAATGAGCAGTTCTTC.

Notes on this clone: At one end, the junction sequence differs from germline, possibly due to a read error. The chain combines TRBV29-1 with TRBJ2-2; 14 bases line up with TRBD2. Germline V lookup: CDR1 SQVTM, CDR2 ANQGSEA. There are 16 residues in the CDR3. CDR3 nucleotide sequence: TGCAGCGTACCCGGGACTAGCGGGAGTGAGCACCGGGGAGCTGTTTTT. Protein sequence: CSVPGTSGSEHRGAVF.

V is TRBV30 and J is TRBJ2-4; D is unresolved. The CDR3 is 11 amino acids. V was pared by 1 base and J by 7 bases, with 5 bases between. Germline CDR1 is GTSNPN and CDR2 is SVGIG (reference sequence). The CDR3 is CAWSAGNIQYF. For the CDR3, the DNA is TGTGCCTGGAGTGCCGGGAACATTCAGTACTTC. The full variable domain, rest sourced from reference TRBV30 and TRBJ2-4, is SQTIHQWPATLVQPVGSPLSLECTVEGTSNPNLYWYRQAAGRGLQLLFYSVGIGQISSEVPQNLSASRPQDRQFILSSKKLLLSDSGFYLCAWSAGNIQYFGAGTRLSVL.

This sequence joins TRBV20-1 and TRBJ2-7; D unclear. Trimming stripped 5 bases from V and 1 base from J, with 6 bases between. The length of the CDR3 is 11 residues. Germline assignment: CDR1 DFQATT and CDR2 SNEGSKA (reference sequence). CDR3 sequence reads: CSAPYSYEQYF. Here the CDR3 DNA reads TGCAGTGCTCCCTATTCCTACGAGCAGTACTTC.

CDR3 coding DNA: TGTGCCAGCAGTCCAGAGCGGGGATTCACAGATACGCAGTATTTT. Amino acid sequence: CASSPERGFTDTQYF. This chain uses TRBV27 with TRBJ2-3; the match to TRBD2 covers 7 bases. V dropped 5 bases and J dropped 2; count of bases not matched to a gene: 7. Germline V gives CDR1 MNHEY, CDR2 SMNVEV (reference sequence). The CDR3 has 15 residues.

The chain links TRBV2 to TRBJ1-1; D ambiguous. The V end lost 6 bases, the J end lost 10 bases, and 18 bases lay between the germline ends. The germline gives CDR1 SNHLY, CDR2 FYNNEI. CDR3 length: 13 residues. The CDR3 protein is CASSLTPPFGAFF. The CDR3, as DNA: TGTGCCAGCAGCCTCACTCCCCCTTTCGGAGCTTTCTTT.

CDR3 sequence reads: CSMGQGFRTTNEKLFF. CDR3 coding DNA: TGCAGCATGGGACAGGGGTTTCGAACAACTAATGAAAAACTGTTTTTT. The chain couples TRBV29-1 to TRBJ1-4; 10 bases agree with TRBD1. V dropped 8 bases and J dropped 0; count of bases not matched to a gene: 9. There are 16 residues in the CDR3. The germline gives CDR1 SQVTM, CDR2 ANQGSEA.

The chain couples TRBV9 to TRBJ1-5, with no clear D. CDR1 and CDR2 from the germline V gene are SGDLS and YYNGEE. There are 14 residues in the CDR3. Deletions cut 4 bases from V and 6 bases from J, with 14 bases between. The CDR3 region has the DNA TGTGCCAGCAGCCCAGCGGGAGCAGGTCAGCCCCAGCATTTT. It is translated as CASSPAGAGQPQHF.

This rearrangement joins TRBV19 to TRBJ1-5, with 8 bases matching TRBD1. J gave up 5 bases and V 7 bases, and 4 bases lay outside the gene matches. The germline V gene has CDR1 LNHDA and CDR2 SQIVND (reference sequence). The CDR3 loop spans 13 amino acids. CDR3 bases: TGTGCCAGTAAACAGGGGGGAGATCAGCCCCAGCATTTT. Translation: CASKQGGDQPQHF.

Points on this clone: At one boundary the junction diverges from the germline segment, which might be a read error. This chain uses TRBV4-3 with TRBJ2-6; the D gene is possibly TRBD2 (7 bases). Germline loops: CDR1 LGHNA, CDR2 YSLEER. The CDR3 covers 16 residues. CDR3 sequence (DNA): TGCGCCAGCAGTCAAGATGGGGGGGCTGGGGCCAACGGCCTGACTTTC. Translation: CASSQDGGAGANGLTF.

This clone has a handful of counts. The chain joins TRBV5-4 to TRBJ2-5; D may be TRBD1 (5 bases). From germline, CDR1 is SGHNT and CDR2 YYREEE (reference sequence). The CDR3 is made up of 13 amino acids. V was cut by 1 base and J by 3 bases, with 7 bases left in between. DNA for the CDR3: TGTGCCAGCAGCTTGCAGGGTGAAGAGACCCAGTACTTC. It yields the protein CASSLQGEETQYF. The full variable domain, rest sourced from reference TRBV5-4 and TRBJ2-5, is ETGVTQSPTHLIKTRGQQVTLRCSSQSGHNTVSWYQQALGQGPQFIFQYYREEENGRGNFPPRFSGLQFPNYSSELNVNALELDDSALYLCASSLQGEETQYFGPGTRLLVL.

The chain joins TRBV19 to TRBJ1-3; the match to TRBD1 covers 8 bases. V trimming: 7 bases; J trimming: 0 bases; junction bases outside the gene matches: 5. CDR1 is LNHDA and CDR2 is SQIVND in the germline V gene (reference sequence). CDR3 length: 15 amino acids. DNA for the CDR3: TGTGCCAGTACGGACAGGGCTTCCTCTGGAAACACCATATATTTT. This codes for CASTDRASSGNTIYF.

This clone appeared a few times. The chain joins TRBV6-5 to TRBJ2-7; 8 bases map to TRBD2. Germline lookup yields CDR1 MNHEY and CDR2 SVGAGI. The V gene end was trimmed by 6 bases and the J gene end by 2 bases; junction bases not matched to a gene: 6. This CDR3 region has 14 residues. The CDR3 region is CASSLGRGAYEQYF. CDR3 DNA sequence: TGTGCCAGCAGCCTTGGGCGGGGGGCCTACGAGCAGTACTTC.

This sequence joins TRBV6-1 and TRBJ1-5; tentative D call: TRBD1 (6 bases). In germline, CDR1 is MNHNS, CDR2 SASEGT. V gave up 0 bases and J gave up 0 bases, with 15 bases separating them. This CDR3 is 18 amino acids long. The CDR3 nucleotides read TGTGCCAGCAGTGAAGCGGGGCCAGGGGCTTATAGCAATCAGCCCCAGCATTTT. Its translation: CASSEAGPGAYSNQPQHF.

This clone was seen a handful of times. The chain combines TRBV5-4 with TRBJ2-5; 9 bases are a match to TRBD2. The junction had 6 bases not matched to a gene; V was cut back by 3 bases and J by 0 bases. CDR1 and CDR2 from the germline V gene are SGHNT and YYREEE (reference sequence). The CDR3 contains 16 residues. The DNA of the CDR3 is TGTGCCAGCAGCTGGGCTAGCGGGACGTACCAAGAGACCCAGTACTTC. The encoded protein is CASSWASGTYQETQYF.

The chain joins TRBV5-4 to TRBJ1-2; TRBD1 matches 9 bases. CDR3 length: 14 amino acids. J lost 6 bases, V lost 7 bases, and 10 bases had no gene match. Germline CDR1 and CDR2: SGHNT and YYREEE (reference sequence). The CDR3 reads CASGWDRVTHGYTF. CDR3 DNA sequence: TGTGCCAGCGGTTGGGACAGGGTGACACATGGCTACACCTTC.

The chain employs TRBV7-8 and TRBJ2-5; the match to TRBD2 covers 13 bases. This CDR3 comprises 15 residues. Germline loops: CDR1 SGHVS, CDR2 FQNEAQ. Germline trimming cut 4 bases from V and 5 bases from J; bases unmatched to any gene: 4. The CDR3 DNA sequence: TGTGCCAGCAGCTACTCACTAGCGGGAGGGGAGACCCAGTACTTC. Encoded protein: CASSYSLAGGETQYF.